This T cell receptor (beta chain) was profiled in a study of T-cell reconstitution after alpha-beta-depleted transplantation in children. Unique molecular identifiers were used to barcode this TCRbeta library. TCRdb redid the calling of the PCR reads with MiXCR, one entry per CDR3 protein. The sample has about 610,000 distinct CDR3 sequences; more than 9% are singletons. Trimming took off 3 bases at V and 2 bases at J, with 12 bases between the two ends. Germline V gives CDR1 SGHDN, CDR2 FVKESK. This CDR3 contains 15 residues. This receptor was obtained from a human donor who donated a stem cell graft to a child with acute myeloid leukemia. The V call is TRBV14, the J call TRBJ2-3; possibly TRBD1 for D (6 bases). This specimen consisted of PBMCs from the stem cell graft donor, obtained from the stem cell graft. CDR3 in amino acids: CASSHRAGATDTQYF. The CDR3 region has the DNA TGTGCCAGCAGCCATCGAGCAGGGGCCACAGATACGCAGTATTTT. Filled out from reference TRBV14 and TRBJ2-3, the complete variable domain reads EAGVTQFPSHSVIEKGQTVTLRCDPISGHDNLYWYRRVMGKEIKFLLHFVKESKQDESGMPNNRFLAERTGGTYSTLKVQPAELEDSGVYFCASSHRAGATDTQYFGPGTRLTVL.